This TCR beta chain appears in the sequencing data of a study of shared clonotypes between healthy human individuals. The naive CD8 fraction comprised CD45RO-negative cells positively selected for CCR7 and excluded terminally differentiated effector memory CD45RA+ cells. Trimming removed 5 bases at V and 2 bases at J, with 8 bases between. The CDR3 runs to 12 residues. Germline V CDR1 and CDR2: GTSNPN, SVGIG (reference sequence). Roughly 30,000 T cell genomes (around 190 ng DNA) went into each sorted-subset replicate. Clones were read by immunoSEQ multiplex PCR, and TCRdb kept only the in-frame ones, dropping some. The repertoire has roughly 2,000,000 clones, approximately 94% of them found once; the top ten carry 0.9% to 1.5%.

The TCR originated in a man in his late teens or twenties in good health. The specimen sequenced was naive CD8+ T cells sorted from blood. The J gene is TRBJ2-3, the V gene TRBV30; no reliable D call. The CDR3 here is CAWEPYTDTQYF. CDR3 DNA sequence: TGTGCCTGGGAACCTTACACAGATACGCAGTATTTT.